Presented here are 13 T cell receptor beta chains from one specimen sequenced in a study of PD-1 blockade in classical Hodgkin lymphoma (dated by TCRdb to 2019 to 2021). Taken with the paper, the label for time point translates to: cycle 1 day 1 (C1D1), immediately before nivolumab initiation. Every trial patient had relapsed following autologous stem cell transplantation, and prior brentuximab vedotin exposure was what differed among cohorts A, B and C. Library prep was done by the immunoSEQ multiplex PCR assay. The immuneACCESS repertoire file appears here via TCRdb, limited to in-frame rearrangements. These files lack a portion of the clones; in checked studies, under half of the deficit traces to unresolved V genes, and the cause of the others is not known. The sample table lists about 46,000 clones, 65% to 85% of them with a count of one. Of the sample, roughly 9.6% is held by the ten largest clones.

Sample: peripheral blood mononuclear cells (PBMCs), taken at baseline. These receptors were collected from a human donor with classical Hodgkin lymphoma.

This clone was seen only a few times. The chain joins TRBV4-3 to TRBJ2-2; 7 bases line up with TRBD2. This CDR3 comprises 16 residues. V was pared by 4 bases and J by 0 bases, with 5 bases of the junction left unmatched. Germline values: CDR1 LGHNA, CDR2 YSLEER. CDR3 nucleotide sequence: TGCGCCAGCAGCCTCTTCGGGGGGTCGAACACCGGGGAGCTGTTTTTT. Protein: CASSLFGGSNTGELFF.

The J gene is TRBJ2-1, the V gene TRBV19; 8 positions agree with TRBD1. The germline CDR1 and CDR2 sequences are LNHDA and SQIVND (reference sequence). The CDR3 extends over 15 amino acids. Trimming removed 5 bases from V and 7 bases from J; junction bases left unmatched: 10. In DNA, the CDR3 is TGTGCCAGTAGTCCCTGGACAGGGAGATCGAATGAGCAGTTCTTC. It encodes CASSPWTGRSNEQFF.

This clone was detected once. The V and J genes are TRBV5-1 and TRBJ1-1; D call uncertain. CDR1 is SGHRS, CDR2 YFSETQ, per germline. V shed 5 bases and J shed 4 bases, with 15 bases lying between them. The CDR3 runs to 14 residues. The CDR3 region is CASSSGYRGTEAFF. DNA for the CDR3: TGCGCCAGCAGTTCCGGCTACAGAGGCACTGAAGCTTTCTTT.

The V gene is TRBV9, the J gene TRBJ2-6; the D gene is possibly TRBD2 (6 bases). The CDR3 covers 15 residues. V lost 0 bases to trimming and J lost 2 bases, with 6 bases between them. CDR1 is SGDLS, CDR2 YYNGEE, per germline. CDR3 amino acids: CASSVGGAGANVLTF. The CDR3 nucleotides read TGTGCCAGCAGCGTAGGCGGGGCTGGGGCCAACGTCCTGACTTTC.

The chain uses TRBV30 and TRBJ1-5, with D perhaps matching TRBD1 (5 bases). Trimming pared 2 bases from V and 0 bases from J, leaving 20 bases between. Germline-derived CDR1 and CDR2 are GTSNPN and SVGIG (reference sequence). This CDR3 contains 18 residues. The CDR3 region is CAWSRGKLQAVSNQPQHF. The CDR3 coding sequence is TGTGCCTGGAGTAGGGGCAAACTACAGGCAGTTAGCAATCAGCCCCAGCATTTT.

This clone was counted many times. The CDR3 sequence is CASSHYISSYNEQFF. Here the CDR3 DNA reads TGTGCCAGCAGCCATTATATCAGCTCCTACAATGAGCAGTTCTTC. This chain joins TRBV11-2 and TRBJ2-1; D gene ambiguous. The length of the CDR3 is 15 residues. Trimming took off 5 bases at V and 0 bases at J, with 11 bases between the two ends. Germline V lookup: CDR1 SGHAT, CDR2 FQNNGV.

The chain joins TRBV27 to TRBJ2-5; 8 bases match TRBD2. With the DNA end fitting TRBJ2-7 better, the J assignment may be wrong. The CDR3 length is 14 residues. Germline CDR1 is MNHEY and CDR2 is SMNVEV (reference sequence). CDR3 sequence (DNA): TGTGCCAGCAGTTTAGCGGGGGGTCAAGGCGAGCAGTACTTC. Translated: CASSLAGGQGEQYF.

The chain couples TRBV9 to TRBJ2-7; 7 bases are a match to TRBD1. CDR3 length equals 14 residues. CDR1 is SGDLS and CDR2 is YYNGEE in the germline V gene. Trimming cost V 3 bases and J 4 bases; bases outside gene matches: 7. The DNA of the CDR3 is TGTGCCAGCAGCGCCCCGGGACAGCCATACGAGCAGTACTTC. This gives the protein CASSAPGQPYEQYF. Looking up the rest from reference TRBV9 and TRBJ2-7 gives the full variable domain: DSGVTQTPKHLITATGQRVTLRCSPRSGDLSVYWYQQSLDQGLQFLIQYYNGEERAKGNILERFSAQQFPDLHSELNLSSLELGDSALYFCASSAPGQPYEQYFGPGTRLTVT.

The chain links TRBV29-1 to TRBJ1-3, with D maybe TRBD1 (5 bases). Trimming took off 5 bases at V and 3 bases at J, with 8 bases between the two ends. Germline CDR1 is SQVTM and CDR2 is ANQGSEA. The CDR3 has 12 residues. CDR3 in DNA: TGCAGCGTTCGGGGCGTTGGAAACACCATATATTTT. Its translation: CSVRGVGNTIYF.

The CDR3 here is CASSLEAIGAGPDYGYTF. Written as DNA, the CDR3 is TGTGCCAGCAGCTTAGAGGCTATAGGGGCAGGGCCGGACTATGGCTACACCTTC. The chain employs TRBV11-2 and TRBJ1-2; a possible D gene is TRBD1 (5 bases). Germline V CDR1 and CDR2: SGHAT, FQNNGV. Trimming took off 0 bases at V and 3 bases at J, with 20 bases between the two ends. The CDR3 runs 18 residues. Looking up the rest from reference TRBV11-2 and TRBJ1-2 gives the full variable domain: EAGVAQSPRYKIIEKRQSVAFWCNPISGHATLYWYQQILGQGPKLLIQFQNNGVVDDSQLPKDRFSAERLKGVDSTLKIQPAKLEDSAVYLCASSLEAIGAGPDYGYTFGSGTRLTVV.

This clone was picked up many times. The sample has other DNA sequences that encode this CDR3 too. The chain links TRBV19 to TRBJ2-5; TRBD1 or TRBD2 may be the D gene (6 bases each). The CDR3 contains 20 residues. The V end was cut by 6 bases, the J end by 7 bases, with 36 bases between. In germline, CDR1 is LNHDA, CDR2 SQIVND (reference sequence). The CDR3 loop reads CASSKGLLRGGTSPIGTQYF. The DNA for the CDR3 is TGTGCCAGTAGCAAGGGACTCCTTAGAGGGGGTACTAGCCCGATAGGGACCCAGTACTTC. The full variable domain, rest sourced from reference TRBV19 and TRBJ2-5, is DGGITQSPKYLFRKEGQNVTLSCEQNLNHDAMYWYRQDPGQGLRLIYYSQIVNDFQKGDIAEGYSVSREKKESFPLTVTSAQKNPTAFYLCASSKGLLRGGTSPIGTQYFGPGTRLLVL.

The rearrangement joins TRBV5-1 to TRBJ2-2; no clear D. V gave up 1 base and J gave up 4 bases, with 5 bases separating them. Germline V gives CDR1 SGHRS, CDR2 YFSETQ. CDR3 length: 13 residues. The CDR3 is CASSLMVTGELFF. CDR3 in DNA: TGCGCCAGCAGCTTGATGGTCACCGGGGAGCTGTTTTTT.

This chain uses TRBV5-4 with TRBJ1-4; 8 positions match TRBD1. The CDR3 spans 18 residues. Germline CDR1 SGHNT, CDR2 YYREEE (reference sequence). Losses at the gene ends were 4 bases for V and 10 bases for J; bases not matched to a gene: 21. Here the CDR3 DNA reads TGTGCCAGCAGCCCACTATGGGACAGGCTGAAGGATAATCTAAAACTGTTTTTT. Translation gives CASSPLWDRLKDNLKLFF.